The 20 T cell receptor beta chains in this list originate from one sample, sequenced in a study of blood T cell repertoires in COVID-19. TCRdb's copy holds only in-frame clones and misses some; the assay was immunoSEQ multiplex PCR. Here the sample spans 28,000 or so clones, about nine tenths being singletons. The sample was peripheral blood. The source of these receptors is a human donor in a cohort sampled during active COVID-19.

V usage is TRBV7-6 and J usage is TRBJ1-6; TRBD1 might be the D (5 bases). The germline CDR1 and CDR2 sequences are SGHVS and FNYEAQ. Between the trimmed V and J ends, which lost 1 base and 7 bases, there was a span of 14 bases. This CDR3 is 16 amino acids long. This CDR3 reads CASSLGGVTGNSPLHF. CDR3 coding DNA: TGTGCCAGCAGCTTAGGGGGGGTTACGGGGAATTCACCCCTCCACTTT. The full variable domain, with the rest looked up from reference TRBV7-6 and TRBJ1-6, is GAGVSQSPRYKVTKRGQDVALRCDPISGHVSLYWYRQALGQGPEFLTYFNYEAQQDKSGLPNDRFSAERPEGSISTLTIQRTEQRDSAMYRCASSLGGVTGNSPLHFGNGTRLTVT.

The chain links TRBV19 to TRBJ1-6; 9 bases align to TRBD1. The V gene end was trimmed by 7 bases and the J gene end by 10 bases; junction bases not matched to a gene: 11. The germline CDR1 and CDR2 sequences are LNHDA and SQIVND (reference sequence). The CDR3 contains 15 residues. The CDR3, as DNA: TGTGCCAGTACCTCAACGGGACAGGGAGGGTCACCCCTCCACTTT. The encoded protein is CASTSTGQGGSPLHF.

This chain joins TRBV28 and TRBJ2-1, with a tentative D call TRBD2 (7 bases). The CDR3 totals 17 residues. Germline V lookup: CDR1 MDHEN, CDR2 SYDVKM. The V end was cut by 5 bases, the J end by 2 bases, with 19 bases between. The CDR3 nucleotides are TGTGCCAGCAGTCCCCAGAGGGGGGGTGGCGCCTACAATGAGCAGTTCTTC. It specifies CASSPQRGGGAYNEQFF.

The chain uses TRBV6-2 or TRBV6-3 and TRBJ2-2, with 15 bases lining up with TRBD2. The J segment lost 4 bases and the V segment lost 0 bases, leaving 6 bases of the junction unmatched. The CDR3 runs 19 residues. Germline V gene sequence: CDR1 MNHEY, CDR2 SVGEGT. Here the CDR3 reads CASSYSGLAGGGGTGELFF. The CDR3 nucleotides read TGTGCCAGCAGTTACTCGGGACTAGCGGGAGGAGGTGGCACCGGGGAGCTGTTTTTT.

J is TRBJ1-6 and V is TRBV19; TRBD1 aligns across 8 bases. After removal of 4 bases from V and 7 bases from J, the junction contained 15 bases not matched to a gene. The CDR3 runs to 18 residues. Germline lookup yields CDR1 LNHDA and CDR2 SQIVND (reference sequence). CDR3 nucleotides: TGTGCCAGTAGTACGCCACCAGACAGGGGAGGATGGAATTCACCCCTCCACTTT. It encodes CASSTPPDRGGWNSPLHF.

The chain uses TRBV7-8 and TRBJ2-7; a possible D gene is TRBD1 (5 bases). This CDR3 region has 14 residues. CDR1 and CDR2 (germline): SGHVS, FQNEAQ. V was pared by 1 base and J by 3 bases, with 10 bases between. The CDR3 nucleotides read TGTGCCAGCAGCTTAGAGGTGGGGCTCTACGAGCAGTACTTC. Translating gives CASSLEVGLYEQYF.

This clone was seen just once. The gene calls are TRBV12-3 or TRBV12-4 and TRBJ1-6, with a tentative D call TRBD1 (5 bases). This CDR3 has 13 amino acids. V was shortened by 6 bases and J by 10 bases, with 13 bases between the two germline ends. The CDR3 region has the DNA TGTGCCAGCAGCCTCGGACCAGGGTCACCCCTCCACTTT. This translates into CASSLGPGSPLHF.

This clone has only a few counts. The chain carries TRBV6-1 and TRBJ2-1; 8 bases line up with TRBD2. With 2 bases clipped from V and 4 bases from J, the junction kept 7 bases outside the gene matches. CDR3 length: 16 amino acids. Germline CDR1 and CDR2: MNHNS and SASEGT. CDR3 sequence (DNA): TGTGCCAGCAGTGAAATCGCGGGGGGCCCTTACAATGAGCAGTTCTTC. Its protein is CASSEIAGGPYNEQFF.

The rearrangement uses TRBV6-5 and TRBJ2-7, with 10 bases that match TRBD1. J gave up 1 base and V 8 bases, and 5 bases lay outside the gene matches. CDR1 MNHEY and CDR2 SVGAGI come from the germline V gene. The CDR3 has 14 residues. The chain's CDR3 is CASAGTGVSYEQYF. CDR3 nucleotides: TGTGCCAGCGCCGGGACAGGGGTTTCCTACGAGCAGTACTTC.

The chain combines TRBV11-3 with TRBJ2-2, with D possibly being TRBD1 (5 bases). This CDR3 is built from 13 residues. CDR1 is SGHNT, CDR2 YENEEA, per germline. The V end lost 5 bases, the J end lost 7 bases, and 11 bases lay between the germline ends. The CDR3 sequence is CASSLQGGGELFF. DNA of the CDR3: TGTGCCAGCAGCCTCCAGGGTGGCGGGGAGCTGTTTTTT.

V and J are TRBV6-5 and TRBJ2-7; 11 positions agree with TRBD2. J gave up 4 bases and V 6 bases, and 5 bases lay outside the gene matches. The CDR3 extends over 14 amino acids. Looked up from germline, CDR1 is MNHEY and CDR2 is SVGAGI. This CDR3 is CASRLAGAGYEQYF. CDR3 DNA: TGTGCCAGCAGACTAGCGGGAGCTGGGTACGAGCAGTACTTC.

The chain links TRBV6-6 to TRBJ2-2; D unresolved. The CDR3 is 14 amino acids. Trimming cost V 7 bases and J 3 bases, with 12 bases left between them. Germline V gives CDR1 MNHNY, CDR2 SVGAGI (reference sequence). In DNA form, the CDR3 reads TGTGCCAGCACAAATCTGGCGGACACCGGGGAGCTGTTTTTT. It yields the protein CASTNLADTGELFF.

The chain links TRBV5-1 to TRBJ2-2; 9 bases fit TRBD1. With 5 bases clipped from V and 6 bases from J, the junction kept 5 bases outside the gene matches. CDR1 is SGHRS, CDR2 YFSETQ, per germline. This CDR3 has 14 residues. The CDR3 loop reads CASRPGTGPGELFF. The CDR3 DNA sequence: TGCGCCAGCAGACCCGGGACAGGGCCCGGGGAGCTGTTTTTT. Full variable domain (outside the CDR3, taken from reference TRBV5-1 and TRBJ2-2): KAGVTQTPRYLIKTRGQQVTLSCSPISGHRSVSWYQQTPGQGLQFLFEYFSETQRNKGNFPGRFSGRQFSNSRSEMNVSTLELGDSALYLCASRPGTGPGELFFGEGSRLTVL.

The chain employs TRBV6-4 and TRBJ1-6; 7 bases line up with TRBD1. CDR3 length: 13 amino acids. The V gene end was trimmed by 4 bases and the J gene end by 7 bases; junction bases not matched to a gene: 1. Looked up from germline, CDR1 is MRHNA and CDR2 is SNTAGT. Here the CDR3 DNA reads TGTGCCAGCAGTGTACAGGGGAATTCACCCCTCCACTTT. Its translation is CASSVQGNSPLHF.

The rearrangement links TRBV2 to TRBJ2-7, with 7 bases lining up with TRBD1. This CDR3 contains 13 residues. Germline CDR1 SNHLY, CDR2 FYNNEI. Trimming took 6 bases from V and 2 from J; bases not matched to a gene: 4. CDR3 sequence: CASRRQGPYEQYF. Written as DNA, the CDR3 is TGTGCCAGCAGGAGACAGGGTCCCTACGAGCAGTACTTC.

This sequence joins TRBV2 and TRBJ1-2; D is undetermined. Germline-derived CDR1 and CDR2 are SNHLY and FYNNEI. V gave up 8 bases and J gave up 4 bases, with 8 bases separating them. The CDR3 spans 11 residues. In DNA form, the CDR3 reads TGTGCCAGCCGTCTAGGCTATGGCTACACCTTC. Translation gives CASRLGYGYTF.

This clone was found once. Here the CDR3 reads CSVGWSGGNEQYF. DNA for the CDR3: TGCAGCGTTGGGTGGTCGGGGGGCAACGAGCAGTACTTC. The chain carries TRBV29-1 and TRBJ2-7, with D possibly being TRBD2 (7 bases). Trimming pared 4 bases from V and 5 bases from J, leaving 15 bases between. The CDR3 consists of 13 residues. The germline V gene has CDR1 SQVTM and CDR2 ANQGSEA.

V gene TRBV18 combines with J gene TRBJ2-7; possibly TRBD2 for D (6 bases). The CDR3 spans 14 residues. CDR1 is KGHSH, CDR2 LQKENI, per germline. Trimming stripped 6 bases from V and 6 bases from J, with 18 bases between. The CDR3 spells CASSLPTTRTEQYF. The DNA for the CDR3 is TGTGCCAGCTCCCTCCCGACGACTAGGACCGAGCAGTACTTC.

The V gene is TRBV6-4, the J gene TRBJ2-3, with 9 bases matching TRBD1. The germline gives CDR1 MRHNA, CDR2 SNTAGT. The CDR3 spans 15 residues. J gave up 4 bases and V 10 bases, and 12 bases lay outside the gene matches. The CDR3 nucleotides are TGTGCCACCTCGATGGGGACAGGGATATCAGATACGCAGTATTTT. This codes for CATSMGTGISDTQYF.

The rearrangement links TRBV5-6 to TRBJ2-3, with TRBD1 as a possible D gene (5 bases). This CDR3 region has 17 residues. V shed 4 bases and J shed 7 bases, with 25 bases lying between them. In germline, CDR1 is SGHDT, CDR2 YYEEEE. The CDR3, as DNA: TGTGCCAGCAGCCTCCCTCTAGGGGCCCAGCTTTCTAATACGCAGTATTTT. This encodes CASSLPLGAQLSNTQYF.